These 19 T cell receptor beta chains share one sample of origin, sequenced in a study of beta chain features in type 1 diabetes. As every portion of the isolated RNA was reverse transcribed, the sequencing read expressed TCRB transcripts. Data came from immunoSEQ multiplex PCR; TCRdb stores just in-frame clones and leaves some out. Among more than 150,000 clones, around 13% were seen once, and the ten largest hold 0.62%. The sequenced material came from central memory CD4+ T cells from blood. The receptors stem from a woman younger than 35 in good health.

CDR3 in DNA: TGTGCCAGCAGTGAACCGGGACGGGGGTACTATGGCTACACCTTC. Translation: CASSEPGRGYYGYTF. This chain uses TRBV2 with TRBJ1-2; D is possibly TRBD1 (5 bases). CDR1 is SNHLY and CDR2 is FYNNEI in the germline V gene. V lost 2 bases and J lost 3, with 13 bases in between. There are 15 residues in the CDR3. The complete variable domain, with remaining parts taken from reference TRBV2 and TRBJ1-2, reads EPEVTQTPSHQVTQMGQEVILRCVPISNHLYFYWYRQILGQKVEFLVSFYNNEISEKSEIFDDQFSVERPDGSNFTLKIRSTKLEDSAMYFCASSEPGRGYYGYTFGSGTRLTVV.

The rearrangement links TRBV5-1 to TRBJ1-1; D possibly corresponds to TRBD1 (6 bases). V was pared by 1 base and J by 0 bases, with 13 bases between. Germline CDR1 SGHRS, CDR2 YFSETQ. The length of the CDR3 is 16 residues. As DNA, the CDR3 is TGCGCCAGCAGCTTGTCCCTCACAGGGATGAACACTGAAGCTTTCTTT. Translating it yields CASSLSLTGMNTEAFF.

This clone was picked up a small number of times. Other DNA sequences of this sample code for an identical CDR3. The chain links TRBV29-1 to TRBJ2-5, with D maybe TRBD2 (6 bases). The CDR3 has 11 residues. Deletions cut 5 bases from V and 5 bases from J, with 9 bases between. Germline V gene lookup returns CDR1 SQVTM and CDR2 ANQGSEA. The DNA for the CDR3 is TGCAGCGTTTCGGGAGAGGAGACCCAGTACTTC. Amino acids: CSVSGEETQYF.

This clone was picked up a small number of times. V is TRBV7-9 and J is TRBJ2-1, with 15 bases identical to TRBD2. The germline V gene encodes CDR1 SEHNR and CDR2 FQNEAQ (reference sequence). The length of the CDR3 is 16 residues. The trim removed 4 bases at V and 8 bases at J, leaving 6 bases unmatched. CDR3 DNA sequence: TGTGCCAGCAGCTCCGGACTAGCGGGAGGGATACATGAGCAGTTCTTC. It yields the protein CASSSGLAGGIHEQFF.

This clone was seen only a few times. V and J are TRBV6-1 and TRBJ2-7, with a possible D match to TRBD2 (5 bases). Trimming cost V 9 bases and J 2 bases, with 14 bases left between them. Looked up from germline, CDR1 is MNHNS and CDR2 is SASEGT. CDR3 length: 13 amino acids. The CDR3, as DNA: TGTGCCAGTAACCCCGGGATTACCTACGAGCAGTACTTC. This sequence encodes CASNPGITYEQYF.

This clone has just a few counts. The gene calls are TRBV25-1 and TRBJ2-4; no reliable D call. Germline values: CDR1 MGHDK, CDR2 SYGVNS. V lost 3 bases to trimming and J lost 8 bases, with 11 bases between them. The CDR3 loop spans 13 amino acids. Here the CDR3 reads CASSDLPRDIQYF. The DNA for the CDR3 is TGTGCCAGCAGTGATCTCCCCCGGGACATTCAGTACTTC.

This chain links TRBV7-9 with TRBJ2-2, with D possibly being TRBD2 (5 bases). With 7 bases removed from V and 6 bases from J, the gap between germline ends came to 12 bases. The germline gives CDR1 SEHNR, CDR2 FQNEAQ (reference sequence). The CDR3 has 13 amino acids. CDR3 in amino acids: CASTLSGAGELFF. DNA for the CDR3: TGTGCCAGCACCCTCAGCGGTGCCGGGGAGCTGTTTTTT.

The rearrangement joins TRBV5-4 to TRBJ2-7; 14 nucleotides agree with TRBD2. The CDR3 sequence is 16 residues long. Germline-derived CDR1 and CDR2 are SGHNT and YYREEE (reference sequence). Trimming at V came to 4 bases and at J to 5 bases, leaving 8 bases not matched to a gene. The CDR3 region has the DNA TGTGCCAGCAGCCCAAGACTAGCGGGAGGGCCGGACGAGCAGTACTTC. As protein: CASSPRLAGGPDEQYF.

This clone was seen only a few times. V and J are TRBV7-9 and TRBJ2-7; 7 bases align to TRBD1. The CDR3 has 12 amino acids. V shed 7 bases, J shed 3 bases, and the junction held 3 bases outside the gene matches. CDR1 and CDR2 from the germline V gene are SEHNR and FQNEAQ (reference sequence). DNA for the CDR3: TGTGCCAGCACCAGACAGGGCTACGAGCAGTACTTC. Protein product: CASTRQGYEQYF.

J is TRBJ1-5 and V is TRBV7-2; TRBD1 might be the D (6 bases). Deletions cut 5 bases from V and 10 bases from J, with 15 bases between. The CDR3 is 13 amino acids. Germline CDR1 reads SGHTA; CDR2 reads FQGNSA. CDR3 in amino acids: CASSEAQGLPQHF. Written as DNA, the CDR3 is TGTGCCAGCAGCGAAGCACAGGGTTTACCCCAGCATTTT.

J is TRBJ2-2 and V is TRBV15, with 9 bases aligning to TRBD1. CDR1 is LNHNV, CDR2 YYDKDF, per germline (reference sequence). The CDR3 runs 16 residues. The trim removed 0 bases at V and 5 bases at J, leaving 4 bases unmatched. The CDR3 nucleotides are TGTGCCACCAGCAGAGAGGGGACAGGGCGTACCGGGGAGCTGTTTTTT. It codes for CATSREGTGRTGELFF.

This rearrangement joins TRBV5-1 to TRBJ2-1; TRBD2 might be the D (6 bases). Trimming removed 0 bases at V and 10 bases at J, with 11 bases between. There are 13 residues in the CDR3. CDR1 is SGHRS, CDR2 YFSETQ, per germline. CDR3 loop: CASSLEPGGEQFF. CDR3 bases: TGCGCCAGCAGCTTGGAACCAGGAGGGGAGCAGTTCTTC.

The V gene is TRBV7-9, the J gene TRBJ2-2; D possibly corresponds to TRBD1 (6 bases). From germline, CDR1 is SEHNR and CDR2 FQNEAQ (reference sequence). This CDR3 contains 14 residues. V was shortened by 2 bases and J by 6 bases, with 10 bases between the two germline ends. The CDR3 spells CASSLFTGSGELFF. The CDR3 nucleotides are TGTGCCAGCAGCTTATTTACAGGGTCCGGGGAGCTGTTTTTT.

This clone has a handful of counts. This chain uses TRBV4-1 with TRBJ2-3; 10 nucleotides align to TRBD2. CDR1 and CDR2 from the germline V gene are MGHRA and YSYEKL. The CDR3 length is 16 residues. Losses at the gene ends were 1 base for V and 7 bases for J; bases not matched to a gene: 8. The DNA of the CDR3 is TGCGCCAGCAGCCAAGGAAGGACTAGCGGATTACATACGCAGTATTTT. It specifies CASSQGRTSGLHTQYF.

CDR3 DNA sequence: TGTGCCAGCTCACCCCGGGACAGGGACCAAGAGACCCAGTACTTC. This gives the protein CASSPRDRDQETQYF. V gene TRBV18 combines with J gene TRBJ2-5; 9 positions match TRBD1. The CDR3 loop spans 15 amino acids. Trimming cost V 3 bases and J 0 bases; bases outside gene matches: 2. Per germline, CDR1 KGHSH and CDR2 LQKENI. The entire variable domain, with the rest obtained from reference TRBV18 and TRBJ2-5, is as follows: NAGVMQNPRHLVRRRGQEARLRCSPMKGHSHVYWYRQLPEEGLKFMVYLQKENIIDESGMPKERFSAEFPKEGPSILRIQQVVRGDSAAYFCASSPRDRDQETQYFGPGTRLLVL.

The chain combines TRBV28 with TRBJ2-7; 12 bases are shared with TRBD2. Losses at the gene ends were 4 bases for V and 12 bases for J; bases not matched to a gene: 7. The germline V gene has CDR1 MDHEN and CDR2 SYDVKM. The CDR3 covers 13 residues. DNA of the CDR3: TGTGCCAGCAGTTCGACTAGCGGGAGAGCGGCGTACTTC. Its protein is CASSSTSGRAAYF.

The rearrangement links TRBV27 to TRBJ1-4; 11 positions agree with TRBD1. CDR1 and CDR2 (germline): MNHEY, SMNVEV (reference sequence). The trim removed 8 bases at V and 8 bases at J, leaving 4 bases unmatched. This CDR3 spans 13 amino acids. CDR3 residues: CASLGQGAEKLFF. CDR3 DNA sequence: TGTGCCAGCCTCGGACAGGGGGCGGAAAAACTGTTTTTT.

This clone was observed a few times. The rearrangement links TRBV5-1 to TRBJ2-3, with 8 positions matching TRBD2. The length of the CDR3 is 17 residues. In germline, CDR1 is SGHRS, CDR2 YFSETQ. Trimming removed 0 bases from V and 6 bases from J; junction bases left unmatched: 12. The CDR3 nucleotides are TGCGCCAGCAGCTTGGCACCGGGAGGGCCCGATACGGATACGCAGTATTTT. Protein: CASSLAPGGPDTDTQYF.

This chain links TRBV28 with TRBJ1-5; possible D gene TRBD1, 5 bases. The CDR3 totals 15 residues. The V end lost 8 bases, the J end lost 2 bases, and 16 bases lay between the germline ends. Germline V gene sequence: CDR1 MDHEN, CDR2 SYDVKM. CDR3 region: CASLLSGGGNQPQHF. The CDR3 DNA reads TGTGCCAGCCTTTTATCGGGAGGGGGCAATCAGCCCCAGCATTTT. The full variable domain, completed using reference TRBV28 and TRBJ1-5, is DVKVTQSSRYLVKRTGEKVFLECVQDMDHENMFWYRQDPGLGLRLIYFSYDVKMKEKGDIPEGYSVSREKKERFSLILESASTNQTSMYLCASLLSGGGNQPQHFGDGTRLSIL.